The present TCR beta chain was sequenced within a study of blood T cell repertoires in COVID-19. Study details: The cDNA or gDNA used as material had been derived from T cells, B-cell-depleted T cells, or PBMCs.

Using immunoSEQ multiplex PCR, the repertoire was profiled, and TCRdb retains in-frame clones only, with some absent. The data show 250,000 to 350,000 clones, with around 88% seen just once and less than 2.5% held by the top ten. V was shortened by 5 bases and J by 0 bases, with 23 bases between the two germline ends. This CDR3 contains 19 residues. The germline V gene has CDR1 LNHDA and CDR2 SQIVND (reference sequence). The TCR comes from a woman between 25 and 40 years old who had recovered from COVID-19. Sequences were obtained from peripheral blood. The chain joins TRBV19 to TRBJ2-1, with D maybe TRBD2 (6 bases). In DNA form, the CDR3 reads TGTGCCAGTAGTTTCGTGAGCGGGTTCCACCTTAGCTCCTACAATGAGCAGTTCTTC. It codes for CASSFVSGFHLSSYNEQFF. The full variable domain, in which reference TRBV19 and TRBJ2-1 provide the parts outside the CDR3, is DGGITQSPKYLFRKEGQNVTLSCEQNLNHDAMYWYRQDPGQGLRLIYYSQIVNDFQKGDIAEGYSVSREKKESFPLTVTSAQKNPTAFYLCASSFVSGFHLSSYNEQFFGPGTRLTVL.